The 9 T cell receptor beta chains in this list originate from one sample, sequenced in a study of T cells in Graves' hyperthyroidism and ophthalmopathy (dated by TCRdb to the late 2010s). Receptors were amplified or captured by multiplex PCR. The sample was run on an Illumina HiSeq 2000. Amplification of TCR beta CDR3 regions was carried out from RNA transcripts. The first round of RT-PCR for the TCR CDR3 was performed with the HTBI primer set and the Qiagen OneStep RT-PCR kit. Clones were called with MiXCR by TCRdb after fastp trimmed the public reads at Q25, and only in-frame beta chains were retained. Rows with a matching CDR3 protein are joined into one entry that keeps the most common DNA and genes. Present in this sample are 560,000 or so distinct CDR3 sequences, around 20% of which were seen just once. Jointly, the top ten make up approximately 50% of the sample. The sample taken for sequencing was blood. The receptor source for this set is a man in his forties with Graves' ophthalmopathy.

As to this clonotype: A much larger clone lies a single base off, so this may be a read error. The chain couples TRBV7-8 to TRBJ2-7; D may be TRBD1 or TRBD2 (6 bases each). The CDR3 totals 15 residues. Trimming stripped 11 bases from V and 1 base from J, with 21 bases between. The germline gives CDR1 SGHVS, CDR2 FQNEAQ. CDR3 region: CAGISGAARSYEQYF. The CDR3, as DNA: TGTGCCGGCATCTCGGGGGCAGCCCGTTCCTACGAGCAGTACTTC.

The rearrangement joins TRBV28 to TRBJ1-2; D remains ambiguous. Trimming took off 6 bases at V and 5 bases at J, with 16 bases between the two ends. The CDR3 consists of 14 residues. Germline V CDR1 and CDR2: MDHEN, SYDVKM. CDR3: CASSLHSGSYGYTF. Here the CDR3 DNA reads TGTGCCAGCAGCCTCCATTCTGGGAGTTATGGCTACACCTTC.

This clonotype was detected a few times. The CDR3, as DNA: TGTGCCAGCAGCCCCGGGGACAGACCAAATCAGCCCCAGCATTTT. This gives the protein CASSPGDRPNQPQHF. The chain links TRBV27 to TRBJ1-5; TRBD1 aligns across 7 bases. CDR3 size: 15 residues. V dropped 6 bases and J dropped 4; count of bases not matched to a gene: 9. Per germline, CDR1 MNHEY and CDR2 SMNVEV (reference sequence).

CDR3 loop: CATSDFSSGSAYNEQFF. Here the CDR3 DNA reads TGTGCCACCAGTGATTTCTCTAGCGGGAGCGCGTACAATGAGCAGTTCTTC. The V and J genes are TRBV24-1 and TRBJ2-1, with TRBD2 matching over 10 bases. The CDR3 spans 17 residues. The V and J ends lost 1 base and 4 bases, in that order; junction bases with no gene match: 6. Germline CDR1 and CDR2: KGHDR and SFDVKD.

The chain employs TRBV6-1 and TRBJ2-1, with 15 bases that match TRBD2. The CDR3 loop spans 19 amino acids. The germline gives CDR1 MNHNS, CDR2 SASEGT. The V segment lost 6 bases and the J segment 2 bases; nucleotides outside the gene matches: 11. The CDR3 DNA is TGTGCCAGCAGATACCCGGGACTAGCGGGAGGCACGGCCTACAATGAGCAGTTCTTC. It codes for CASRYPGLAGGTAYNEQFF.

J is TRBJ2-5 and V is TRBV9; D gene unclear. Trimming cost V 0 bases and J 6 bases, with 9 bases left between them. The germline V gene has CDR1 SGDLS and CDR2 YYNGEE. CDR3 length equals 13 residues. Written as DNA, the CDR3 is TGTGCCAGCAGCGTAGAAGGTCCGAAGACCCAGTACTTC. This sequence encodes CASSVEGPKTQYF.

The gene calls are TRBV2 and TRBJ2-2; D unresolved. V lost 7 bases and J lost 5, with 17 bases in between. This CDR3 spans 15 amino acids. Per the germline V gene, CDR1 is SNHLY and CDR2 is FYNNEI. The DNA for the CDR3 is TGTGCCAGCAAAGTCGCCAGCGCAACTACCGGGGAGCTGTTTTTT. This translates into CASKVASATTGELFF.

The rearrangement links TRBV27 to TRBJ1-4; 8 nucleotides agree with TRBD1. The length of the CDR3 is 16 residues. CDR1 and CDR2 from the germline V gene are MNHEY and SMNVEV (reference sequence). With V trimmed by 2 bases and J by 6 bases, 8 bases remained unmatched. The CDR3 protein is CASSLRTGGGDEKLFF. The CDR3 DNA is TGTGCCAGCAGTTTACGCACAGGGGGGGGGGATGAAAAACTGTTTTTT.

This clonotype was observed a few times. This chain links TRBV10-3 with TRBJ2-7; 10 nucleotides line up with TRBD2. Trimming cost V 6 bases and J 5 bases; bases outside gene matches: 16. The germline V gene encodes CDR1 ENHRY and CDR2 SYGVKD. The CDR3 contains 17 residues. The CDR3 DNA reads as TGTGCCATCAGAGCTAGCGGGAGCGACCCTAAGGCCCACGAGCAGTACTTC. It translates to CAIRASGSDPKAHEQYF.